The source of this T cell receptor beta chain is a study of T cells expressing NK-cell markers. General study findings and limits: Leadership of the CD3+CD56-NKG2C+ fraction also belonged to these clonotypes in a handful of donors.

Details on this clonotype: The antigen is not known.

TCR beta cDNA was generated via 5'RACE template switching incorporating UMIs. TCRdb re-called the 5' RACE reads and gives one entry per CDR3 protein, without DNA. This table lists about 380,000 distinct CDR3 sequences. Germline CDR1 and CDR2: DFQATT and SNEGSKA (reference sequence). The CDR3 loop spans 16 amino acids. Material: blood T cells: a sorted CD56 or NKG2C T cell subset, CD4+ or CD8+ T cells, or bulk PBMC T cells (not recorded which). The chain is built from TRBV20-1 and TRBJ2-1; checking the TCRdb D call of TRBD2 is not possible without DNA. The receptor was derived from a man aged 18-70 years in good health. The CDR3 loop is CSARVGGGNSYNEQFF.